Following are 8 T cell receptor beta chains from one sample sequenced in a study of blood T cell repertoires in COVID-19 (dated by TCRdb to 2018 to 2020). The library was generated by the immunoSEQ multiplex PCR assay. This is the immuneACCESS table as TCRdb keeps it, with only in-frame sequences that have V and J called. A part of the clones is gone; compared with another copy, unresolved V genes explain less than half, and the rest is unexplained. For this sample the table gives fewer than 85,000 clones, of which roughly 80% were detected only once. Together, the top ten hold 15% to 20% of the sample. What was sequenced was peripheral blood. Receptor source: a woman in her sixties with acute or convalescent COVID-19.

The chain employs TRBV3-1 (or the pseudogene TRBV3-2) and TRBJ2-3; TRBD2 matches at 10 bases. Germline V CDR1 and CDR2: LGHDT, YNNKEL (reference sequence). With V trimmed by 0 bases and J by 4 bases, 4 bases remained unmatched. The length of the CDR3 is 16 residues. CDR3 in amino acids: CASSQELAGMSDTQYF. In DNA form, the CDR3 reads TGTGCCAGCAGCCAAGAACTAGCGGGGATGTCAGATACGCAGTATTTT.

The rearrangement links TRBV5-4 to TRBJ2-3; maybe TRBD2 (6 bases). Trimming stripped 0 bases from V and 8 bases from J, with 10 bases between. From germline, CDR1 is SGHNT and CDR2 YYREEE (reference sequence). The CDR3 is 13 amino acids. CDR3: CASSLGGDSTQYF. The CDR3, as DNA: TGTGCCAGCAGCTTGGGGGGGGACTCTACGCAGTATTTT. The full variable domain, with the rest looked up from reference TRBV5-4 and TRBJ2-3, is ETGVTQSPTHLIKTRGQQVTLRCSSQSGHNTVSWYQQALGQGPQFIFQYYREEENGRGNFPPRFSGLQFPNYSSELNVNALELDDSALYLCASSLGGDSTQYFGPGTRLTVL.

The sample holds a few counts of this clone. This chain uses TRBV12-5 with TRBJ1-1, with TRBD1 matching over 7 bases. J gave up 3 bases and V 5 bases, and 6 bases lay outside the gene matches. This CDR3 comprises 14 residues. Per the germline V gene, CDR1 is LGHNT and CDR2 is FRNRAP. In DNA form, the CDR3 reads TGTGCTAGTGGTAAGGACAGGATTTACACTGAAGCTTTCTTT. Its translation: CASGKDRIYTEAFF.

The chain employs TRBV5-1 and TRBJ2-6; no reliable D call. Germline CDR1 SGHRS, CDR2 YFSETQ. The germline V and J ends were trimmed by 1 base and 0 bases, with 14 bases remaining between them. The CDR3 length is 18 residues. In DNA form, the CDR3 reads TGCGCCAGCAGCTTGCTTGGGCAGGCTCCCTCTGGGGCCAACGTCCTGACTTTC. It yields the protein CASSLLGQAPSGANVLTF.

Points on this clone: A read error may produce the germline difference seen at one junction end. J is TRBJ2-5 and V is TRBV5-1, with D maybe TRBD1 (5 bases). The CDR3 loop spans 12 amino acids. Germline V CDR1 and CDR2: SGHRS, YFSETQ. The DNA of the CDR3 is TGCGCCAGCAGGACAGACCAACAGACCCAGTACTTC. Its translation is CASRTDQQTQYF.

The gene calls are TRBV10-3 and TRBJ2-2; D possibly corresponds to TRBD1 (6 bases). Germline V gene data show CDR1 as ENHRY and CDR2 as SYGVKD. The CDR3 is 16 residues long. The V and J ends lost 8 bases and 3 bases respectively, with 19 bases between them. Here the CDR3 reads CAIARGDSRDTGELFF. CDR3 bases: TGTGCCATCGCCAGGGGAGATTCGAGAGACACCGGGGAGCTGTTTTTT.

The CDR3: CASSLADSSETQYF. The CDR3 DNA follows: TGCGCCAGCAGCCTCGCGGACAGTTCAGAGACCCAGTACTTC. The chain joins TRBV5-1 to TRBJ2-5, with D possibly matching TRBD1 (6 bases). The length of the CDR3 is 14 residues. Germline assignment: CDR1 SGHRS and CDR2 YFSETQ. Trimming took off 4 bases at V and 4 bases at J, with 14 bases between the two ends.

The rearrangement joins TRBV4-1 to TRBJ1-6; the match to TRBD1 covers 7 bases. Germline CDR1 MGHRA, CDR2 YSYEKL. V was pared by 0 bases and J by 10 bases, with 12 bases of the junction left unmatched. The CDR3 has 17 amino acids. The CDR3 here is CASSQDLYQGVGSPLHF. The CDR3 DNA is TGCGCCAGCAGCCAAGATCTTTATCAGGGGGTGGGGTCACCCCTCCACTTT.